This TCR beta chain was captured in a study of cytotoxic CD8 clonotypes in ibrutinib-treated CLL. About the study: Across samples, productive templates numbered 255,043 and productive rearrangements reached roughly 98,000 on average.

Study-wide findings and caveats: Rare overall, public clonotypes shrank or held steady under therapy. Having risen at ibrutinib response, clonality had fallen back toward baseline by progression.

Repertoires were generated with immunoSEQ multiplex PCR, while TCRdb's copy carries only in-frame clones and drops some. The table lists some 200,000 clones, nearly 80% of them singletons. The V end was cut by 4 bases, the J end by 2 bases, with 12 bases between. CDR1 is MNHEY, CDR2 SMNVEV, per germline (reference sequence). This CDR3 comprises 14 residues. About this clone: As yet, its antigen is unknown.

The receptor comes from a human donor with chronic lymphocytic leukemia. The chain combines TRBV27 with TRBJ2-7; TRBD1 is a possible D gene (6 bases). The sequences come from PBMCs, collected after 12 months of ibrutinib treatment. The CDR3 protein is CASSSTGPAYEQYF. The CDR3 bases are TGTGCCAGCAGTTCTACAGGGCCGGCCTACGAGCAGTACTTC.